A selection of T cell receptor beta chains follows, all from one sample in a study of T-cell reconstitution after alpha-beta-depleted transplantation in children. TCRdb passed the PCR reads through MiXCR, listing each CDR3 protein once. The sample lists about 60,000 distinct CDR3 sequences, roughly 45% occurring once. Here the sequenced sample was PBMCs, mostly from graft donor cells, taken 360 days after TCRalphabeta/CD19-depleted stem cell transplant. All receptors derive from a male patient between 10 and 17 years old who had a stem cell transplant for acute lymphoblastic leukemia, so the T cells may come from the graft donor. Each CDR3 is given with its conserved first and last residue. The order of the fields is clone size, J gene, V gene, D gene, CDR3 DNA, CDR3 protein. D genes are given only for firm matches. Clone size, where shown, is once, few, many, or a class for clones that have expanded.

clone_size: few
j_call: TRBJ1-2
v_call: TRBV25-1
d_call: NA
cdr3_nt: TGTGCCAGCAGTGAAGGGGGGCAGCAAGGCTACACCTTC
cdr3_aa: CASSEGGQQGYTF

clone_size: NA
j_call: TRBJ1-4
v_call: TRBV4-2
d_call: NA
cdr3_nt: TGTGCCAGCAGCCAAGATCCGGGCAGGGTAAACGAAAAACTGTTTTTT
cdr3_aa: CASSQDPGRVNEKLFF

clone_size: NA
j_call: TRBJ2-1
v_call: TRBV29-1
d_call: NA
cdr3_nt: TGCAGCGGAGTAGGCGTGGTGTGGTACTACAATGAGCAGTTCTTC
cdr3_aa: CSGVGVVWYYNEQFF

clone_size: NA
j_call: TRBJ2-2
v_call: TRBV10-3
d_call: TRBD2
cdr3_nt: TGTGCCATCAGTGAGACGCGGGGGAAGGGAACCGGGGAGCTGTTTTTT
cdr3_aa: CAISETRGKGTGELFF

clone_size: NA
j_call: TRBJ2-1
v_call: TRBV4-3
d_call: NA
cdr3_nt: TGCGCCAGCAGCCCCGAGTCGGGAAATGAGCAGTTCTTC
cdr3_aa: CASSPESGNEQFF

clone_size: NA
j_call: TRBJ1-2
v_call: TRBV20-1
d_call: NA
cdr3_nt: TGCAGTGCTAGAGATTTCAGGGGTTATGGCTACACCTTC
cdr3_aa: CSARDFRGYGYTF

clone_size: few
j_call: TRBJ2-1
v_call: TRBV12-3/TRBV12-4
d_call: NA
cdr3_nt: TGTGCCAGCAGTTTTGGGACGGTGGTGCAGTTCTTC
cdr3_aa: CASSFGTVVQFF

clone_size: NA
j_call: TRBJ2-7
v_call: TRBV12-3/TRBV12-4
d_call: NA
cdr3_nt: TGTGCCAGCAGTTTAGGCCCACCAGGGGAAGGTCGCTACGAGCAGTACTTC
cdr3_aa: CASSLGPPGEGRYEQYF

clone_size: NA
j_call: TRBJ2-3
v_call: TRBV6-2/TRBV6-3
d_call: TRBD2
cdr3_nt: TGTGCCAGCAGTTACTCAAGGCTAGCGGGAGACCGCACAGATACGCAGTATTTT
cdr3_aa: CASSYSRLAGDRTDTQYF

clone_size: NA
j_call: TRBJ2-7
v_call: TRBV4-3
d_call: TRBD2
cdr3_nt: TGCGCCAGCAGCCAAGATATCAGCGGGGGCTACGAGCAGTACTTC
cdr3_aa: CASSQDISGGYEQYF

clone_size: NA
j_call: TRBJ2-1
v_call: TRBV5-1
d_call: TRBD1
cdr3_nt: TGCGCCAGCAGCTTGGAGCTCCGGACAGGGAGAGATGAGCAGTTCTTC
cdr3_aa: CASSLELRTGRDEQFF

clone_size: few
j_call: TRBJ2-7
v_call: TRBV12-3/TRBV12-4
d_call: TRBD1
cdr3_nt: TGTGCCAGCAGTACCATCGACAGGGACTACGAGCAGTACTTC
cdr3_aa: CASSTIDRDYEQYF

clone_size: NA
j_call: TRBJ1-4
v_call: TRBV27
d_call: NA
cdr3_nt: TGTGCCAGCAGTTCTTTAACCGGGATAATGGATGAAAAACTGTTTTTT
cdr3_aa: CASSSLTGIMDEKLFF

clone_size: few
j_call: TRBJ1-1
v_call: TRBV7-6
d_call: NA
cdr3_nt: TGTGCCAGCAGCTTAGGAGCGGCCTTGAACACTGAAGCTTTCTTT
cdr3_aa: CASSLGAALNTEAFF

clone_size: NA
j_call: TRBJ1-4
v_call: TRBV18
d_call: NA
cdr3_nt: TGTGCCAGCTCATCCAGTGGGGCCTCCTCTGCAACTAATGAAAAACTGTTTTTT
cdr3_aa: CASSSSGASSATNEKLFF

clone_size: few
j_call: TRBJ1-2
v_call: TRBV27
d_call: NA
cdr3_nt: TGTGCCAGCAGTGCTTACAGGGCCTCTAACTATGGCTACACCTTC
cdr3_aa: CASSAYRASNYGYTF

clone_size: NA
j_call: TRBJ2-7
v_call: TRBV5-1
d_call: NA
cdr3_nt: TGCGCCAGCAGCTTGAACCTCTACGAGCAGTACTTC
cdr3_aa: CASSLNLYEQYF

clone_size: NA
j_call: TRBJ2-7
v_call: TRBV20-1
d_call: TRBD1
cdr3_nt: TGCAGTGCTTTGGGACAGGGGAACGAGCAGTACTTC
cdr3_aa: CSALGQGNEQYF

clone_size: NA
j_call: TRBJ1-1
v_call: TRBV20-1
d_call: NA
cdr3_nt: TGCAGTGCTAGAGATCAGTCAGGGGCTCCCTTTATGAACACTGAAGCTTTCTTT
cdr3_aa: CSARDQSGAPFMNTEAFF

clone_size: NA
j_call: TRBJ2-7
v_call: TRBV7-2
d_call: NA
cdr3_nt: TGTGCCAGCAGCTTATTCCTGCAGTCGATCTCCTACGAGCAGTACTTC
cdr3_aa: CASSLFLQSISYEQYF

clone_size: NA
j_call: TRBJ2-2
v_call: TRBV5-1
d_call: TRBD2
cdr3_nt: TGCGCCAGCAGCTTGAGCGGGGCCCCCTCCGGGGAGCTGTTTTTT
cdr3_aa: CASSLSGAPSGELFF

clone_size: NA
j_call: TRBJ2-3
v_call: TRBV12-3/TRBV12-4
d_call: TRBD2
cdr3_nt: TGTGCCAGCAGTTTCGCGGGGGGGCCAACAGATACGCAGTATTTT
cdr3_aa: CASSFAGGPTDTQYF

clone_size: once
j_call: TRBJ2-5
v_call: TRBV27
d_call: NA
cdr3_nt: TGTGCCAGCAGTTTAGTAAGGGGACGGGAGACCCAGTACTTC
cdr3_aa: CASSLVRGRETQYF

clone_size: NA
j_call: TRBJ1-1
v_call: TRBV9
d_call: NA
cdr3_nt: TGTGCCAGCAGCACTACTTCAGGTGGGCGCGGGAGGAACACTGAAGCTTTCTTT
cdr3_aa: CASSTTSGGRGRNTEAFF

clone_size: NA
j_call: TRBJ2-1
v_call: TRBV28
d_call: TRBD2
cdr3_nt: TGTGCCAGCAATATTATAGCGGGAGAGTACAATGAGCAGTTCTTC
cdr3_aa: CASNIIAGEYNEQFF

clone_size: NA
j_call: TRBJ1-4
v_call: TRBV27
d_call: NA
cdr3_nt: TGTGCCAGCAGTTTCTCTGGGGTGGAGGAAAAACTGTTTTTT
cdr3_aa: CASSFSGVEEKLFF

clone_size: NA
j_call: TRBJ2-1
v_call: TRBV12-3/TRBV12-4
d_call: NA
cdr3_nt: TGTGCCAGCAGTTTAATGGGGGATCTCAACTGGGGGCTGTTCTTC
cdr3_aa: CASSLMGDLNWGLFF

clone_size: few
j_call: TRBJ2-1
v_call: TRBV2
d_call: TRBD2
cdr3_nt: TGTGCCAGCAGTGAAGCGCTCTTAGCGGGAGGTCAGAATGAGCAGTTCTTC
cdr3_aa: CASSEALLAGGQNEQFF

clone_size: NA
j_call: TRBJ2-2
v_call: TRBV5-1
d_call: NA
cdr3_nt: TGCGCCAGCAGCCACGGGACTTCCAACACCGGGGAGCTGTTTTTT
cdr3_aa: CASSHGTSNTGELFF

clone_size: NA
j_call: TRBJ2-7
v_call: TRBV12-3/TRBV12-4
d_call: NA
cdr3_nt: TGTGCCAGCAGCCTAGTAGTACAGGCCATTCTCTACGAGCAGTACTTC
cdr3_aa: CASSLVVQAILYEQYF

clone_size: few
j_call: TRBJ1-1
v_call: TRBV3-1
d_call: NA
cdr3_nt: TGTGCCAGCAGTCGAAGAGTTCAGAACACTGAAGCTTTCTTT
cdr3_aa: CASSRRVQNTEAFF

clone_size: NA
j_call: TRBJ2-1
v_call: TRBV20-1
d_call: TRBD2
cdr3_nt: TGCAGTGCTCCACCTCTAGCGGGAGTTCACAATGAGCAGTTCTTC
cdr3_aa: CSAPPLAGVHNEQFF

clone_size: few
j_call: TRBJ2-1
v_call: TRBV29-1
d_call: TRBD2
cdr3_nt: TGCAGCGTTGAATCTAGGAAAGCGGGAGGGCCGTACAATGAGCAGTTCTTC
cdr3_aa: CSVESRKAGGPYNEQFF

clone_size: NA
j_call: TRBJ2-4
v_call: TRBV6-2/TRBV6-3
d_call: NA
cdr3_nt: TGTGCCAGCAGTTACGCGACTACCAAAAACATTCAGTACTTC
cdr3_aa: CASSYATTKNIQYF

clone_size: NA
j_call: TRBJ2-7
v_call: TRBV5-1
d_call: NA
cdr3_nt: TGCGCCAGCAGTGCGGCGGCAGGGGCCGCCTACGAGCAGTACTTC
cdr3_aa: CASSAAAGAAYEQYF

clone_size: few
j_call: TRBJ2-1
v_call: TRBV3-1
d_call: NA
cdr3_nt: TGTGCCAACCCCGGGGTCCTCTCCTACAATGAGCAGTTCTTC
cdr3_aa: CANPGVLSYNEQFF

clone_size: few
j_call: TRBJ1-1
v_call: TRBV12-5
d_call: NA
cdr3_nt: TGTGCTAGTGGTTTGGAGGGAATCGAAGCTTTCTTT
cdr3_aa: CASGLEGIEAFF

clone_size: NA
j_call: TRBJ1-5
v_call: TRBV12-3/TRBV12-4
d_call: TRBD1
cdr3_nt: TGTGCCAGCACCCCCACAGGGGGCGGAAATCAGCCCCAGCATTTT
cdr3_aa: CASTPTGGGNQPQHF

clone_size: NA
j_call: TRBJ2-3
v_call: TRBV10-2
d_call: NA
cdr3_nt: TGCGCCAGCGGCACCAGCACAGATACGCAGTATTTT
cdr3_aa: CASGTSTDTQYF

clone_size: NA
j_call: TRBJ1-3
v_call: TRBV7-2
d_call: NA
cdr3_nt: TGTGCCAGCAGCTTAGTTGGAAACACCATATATTTT
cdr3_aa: CASSLVGNTIYF

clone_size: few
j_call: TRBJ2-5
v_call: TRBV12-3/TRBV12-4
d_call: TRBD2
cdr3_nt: TGTGCCAGCAGTTGGGGACTAGCGGGAGAGGAGACCCAGTACTTC
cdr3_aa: CASSWGLAGEETQYF